The next 27 T cell receptor beta chains were all read from a single sample in a study of early T cells in non-severe SARS-CoV-2 infection. TCRdb ran MiXCR on the 5' RACE reads and lists one entry per CDR3 protein. The table records tens of thousands of distinct CDR3 sequences, 4.5% to 5.5% of them present only once. What was sequenced was whole blood. These TCRs come from an adult who was a healthcare worker with PCR-confirmed SARS-CoV-2 infection or an uninfected control (not recorded which).

This clonotype was seen repeatedly, ten times or more. This chain connects TRBV20-1 to TRBJ2-7; 8 bases fit TRBD2. The length of the CDR3 is 13 residues. V lost 5 bases to trimming and J lost 5 bases; unmatched junction nucleotides: 8. CDR1 DFQATT and CDR2 SNEGSKA come from the germline V gene (reference sequence). Here the CDR3 reads CSASLGGANEQYF. DNA of the CDR3: TGCAGTGCTTCCCTCGGGGGGGCCAACGAGCAGTACTTC.

Only a few counts were recorded for this clonotype. The V call is TRBV29-1, the J call TRBJ2-1; 10 nucleotides line up with TRBD2. V lost 2 bases to trimming and J lost 7 bases; unmatched junction nucleotides: 8. The CDR3 totals 15 residues. Germline V gene sequence: CDR1 SQVTM, CDR2 ANQGSEA. In nucleotides, the CDR3 is TGCAGCGTTGAACGTCAGCGGGAGGGCCGGAATGAGCAGTTCTTC. This codes for CSVERQREGRNEQFF.

This clonotype was counted many times. J is TRBJ2-1 and V is TRBV6-5, with 12 bases identical to TRBD2. Germline values: CDR1 MNHEY, CDR2 SVGAGI. CDR3 size: 15 residues. Germline trimming cut 6 bases from V and 4 bases from J; bases unmatched to any gene: 4. The CDR3 DNA follows: TGTGCCAGCAGCTCCGGGACTAGCGGGTACAATGAGCAGTTCTTC. It codes for CASSSGTSGYNEQFF.

The chain couples TRBV10-1 to TRBJ1-4; D is possibly TRBD1 (5 bases). V gave up 5 bases and J gave up 9 bases, with 16 bases separating them. Looked up from germline, CDR1 is WNHNN and CDR2 is SYGVQD (reference sequence). The CDR3 runs 14 residues. The CDR3 DNA reads as TGCGCCAGCAGTTCAGGGTCCCAGGGAAAAAAACTGTTTTTT. Its translation: CASSSGSQGKKLFF.

This clonotype appeared many times. The gene calls are TRBV12-3 or TRBV12-4 and TRBJ2-7; D is perhaps TRBD2 (5 bases). V was trimmed by 3 bases and J by 2 bases, leaving 14 bases between them. This CDR3 has 15 amino acids. This CDR3 is CASSFPWTRAYEQYF. CDR3 DNA sequence: TGTGCCAGCAGTTTTCCGTGGACTCGTGCCTACGAGCAGTACTTC.

The chain combines TRBV6-5 with TRBJ1-1; D is unresolved. Germline values: CDR1 MNHEY, CDR2 SVGAGI. The CDR3 loop spans 14 amino acids. V lost 5 bases and J lost 3, with 13 bases in between. In DNA, the CDR3 is TGTGCCAGCAGTAAACGGACGGTGGACACTGAAGCTTTCTTT. Translating it yields CASSKRTVDTEAFF.

J is TRBJ2-7 and V is TRBV10-1; no definite D call. V lost 5 bases to trimming and J lost 9 bases, with 14 bases between them. The CDR3 is 12 amino acids. Per germline, CDR1 WNHNN and CDR2 SYGVQD (reference sequence). The CDR3 coding sequence is TGCGCCAGCAGTTCTTTGACCTCCGGGCAGTACTTC. Its protein product is CASSSLTSGQYF.

This clonotype was seen at least ten times. This chain connects TRBV6-2 or TRBV6-3 to TRBJ2-7; 7 positions agree with TRBD2. Unmatched junction bases numbered 19, after V lost 6 bases and J lost 2 bases. Germline assignment: CDR1 MNHEY and CDR2 SVGEGT. This CDR3 region has 18 residues. The CDR3 DNA reads TGTGCCAGCAGCATCACCCTCGAGGCGGGACTATTCACCTACGAGCAGTACTTC. It encodes CASSITLEAGLFTYEQYF.

This clonotype was detected ten times or more. The chain joins TRBV12-3 or TRBV12-4 to TRBJ1-2; TRBD1 aligns across 9 bases. The trim removed 6 bases at V and 4 bases at J, leaving 6 bases unmatched. The CDR3 contains 14 residues. The CDR3 DNA reads as TGTGCCAGCAGGACCGGGACAGGGCCCTATGGCTACACCTTC. The encoded protein is CASRTGTGPYGYTF.

This clonotype has only a few counts. The chain uses TRBV19 and TRBJ1-4; TRBD1 matches at 7 bases. The CDR3 runs 13 residues. CDR1 LNHDA and CDR2 SQIVND come from the germline V gene (reference sequence). V was pared by 8 bases and J by 6 bases, with 6 bases of the junction left unmatched. The CDR3 sequence: CASSQGGDEKLFF. Written as DNA, the CDR3 is TGTGCCAGTTCGCAGGGGGGTGATGAAAAACTGTTTTTT.

Ten or more counts support this clonotype. The CDR3 coding sequence is TGTGCAAGTCGCTCCAAGAAGGGTGAGCAGTTCTTC. It translates to CASRSKKGEQFF. The rearrangement joins TRBV12-2 to TRBJ2-1. TRBV12-2 is shown as a pseudogene. This CDR3 is built from 12 residues.

In its sample, this clonotype was seen many times. This chain links TRBV11-3 with TRBJ2-7; 9 nucleotides align to TRBD1. The V gene end was trimmed by 5 bases and the J gene end by 5 bases; junction bases not matched to a gene: 4. Germline V lookup: CDR1 SGHNT, CDR2 YENEEA. The CDR3 has 13 residues. The CDR3 loop is CASSPDRGNEQYF. The CDR3 DNA reads TGTGCCAGCAGCCCGGACAGGGGTAACGAGCAGTACTTC.

This clonotype was counted ten times or more. This sequence joins TRBV10-3 and TRBJ1-2, with 8 bases fitting TRBD1. The CDR3 runs 13 residues. The V gene's germline CDR1 is ENHRY and CDR2 SYGVKD. V lost 5 bases to trimming and J lost 5 bases; unmatched junction nucleotides: 4. The CDR3 loop reads CAISSTGVYGYTF. The DNA for the CDR3 is TGTGCCATCAGTTCGACAGGGGTGTATGGCTACACCTTC.

This clonotype was recorded at least ten times. V gene TRBV9 combines with J gene TRBJ2-1, with D maybe TRBD2 (5 bases). Germline CDR1 reads SGDLS; CDR2 reads YYNGEE. Trimming took 2 bases from V and 0 from J, leaving 12 bases between them. The CDR3 runs 16 residues. The CDR3: CASSVLGRSSYNEQFF. CDR3 bases: TGTGCCAGCAGCGTTCTGGGGAGAAGCTCCTACAATGAGCAGTTCTTC.

A few counts support this clonotype. The chain combines TRBV2 with TRBJ1-2; D gene uncertain. V gave up 7 bases and J gave up 0 bases, with 15 bases separating them. CDR1 is SNHLY, CDR2 FYNNEI, per germline. The CDR3 covers 15 residues. The DNA for the CDR3 is TGTGCCAGCAAGGCCATGCCGGCCACTAACTATGGCTACACCTTC. Residues: CASKAMPATNYGYTF. Combining the CDR3 with reference TRBV2 and TRBJ1-2 gives the whole variable domain EPEVTQTPSHQVTQMGQEVILRCVPISNHLYFYWYRQILGQKVEFLVSFYNNEISEKSEIFDDQFSVERPDGSNFTLKIRSTKLEDSAMYFCASKAMPATNYGYTFGSGTRLTVV.

This clonotype occurred many times. The chain couples TRBV18 to TRBJ2-5, with unresolved D. Trimming took 1 base from V and 4 from J, leaving 25 bases between them. Germline assignment: CDR1 KGHSH and CDR2 LQKENI. This CDR3 has 19 residues. This CDR3 reads CASSPLGPSYSVPRETQYF. CDR3 coding DNA: TGTGCCAGCTCACCACTAGGACCTTCCTACTCGGTTCCACGAGAGACCCAGTACTTC.

The table lists this clonotype with many counts. The chain carries TRBV11-2 and TRBJ2-5; no definite D call. CDR1 SGHAT and CDR2 FQNNGV come from the germline V gene. V lost 5 bases, J lost 2 bases, and 18 bases lay in between. This CDR3 has 16 amino acids. CDR3 sequence reads: CASSRSLVDPQETQYF. Here the CDR3 DNA reads TGTGCCAGCAGCCGTTCACTGGTAGATCCACAAGAGACCCAGTACTTC.

This clonotype was seen repeatedly, ten times or more. At one end, the junction sequence differs from germline, possibly due to a read error. This chain connects TRBV7-3 to TRBJ2-3; no clear D. The CDR3 runs to 13 residues. Germline V gives CDR1 SGHTA, CDR2 FQGTGA. The CDR3 nucleotides read TGTGCCAGCAGCTCCCGCTTCACAGATACGCAGTTTTTT. Translation gives CASSSRFTDTQFF. Complete variable domain (other parts from reference TRBV7-3 and TRBJ2-3): GAGVSQTPSNKVTEKGKYVELRCDPISGHTALYWYRQSLGQGPEFLIYFQGTGAADDSGLPNDRFFAVRPEGSVSTLKIQRTERGDSAVYLCASSSRFTDTQFFGPGTRLTVL.

The chain has TRBV3-1 and TRBJ1-1; D call uncertain. Germline V lookup: CDR1 LGHDT, CDR2 YNNKEL (reference sequence). This CDR3 is built from 13 residues. V lost 3 bases, J lost 4 bases, and 9 bases lay in between. CDR3 amino acids: CASSQGFGTEAFF. The CDR3 DNA follows: TGTGCCAGCAGCCAGGGTTTCGGCACTGAAGCTTTCTTT.

This clonotype was picked up many times. The chain carries TRBV28 and TRBJ2-7; the D is unclear. Trimming stripped 5 bases from V and 2 bases from J, with 4 bases between. Germline V gene lookup returns CDR1 MDHEN and CDR2 SYDVKM. This CDR3 is 11 amino acids long. This chain's CDR3 is CASSDTYEQYF. The CDR3 DNA is TGTGCCAGCAGTGATACCTACGAGCAGTACTTC. Complete variable domain (other parts from reference TRBV28 and TRBJ2-7): DVKVTQSSRYLVKRTGEKVFLECVQDMDHENMFWYRQDPGLGLRLIYFSYDVKMKEKGDIPEGYSVSREKKERFSLILESASTNQTSMYLCASSDTYEQYFGPGTRLTVT.

CDR3 DNA: TGCGCCAGCAGCATGGAGGGGGGCTCCTACAATGAGCAGTTCTTC. Translation gives CASSMEGGSYNEQFF. V usage is TRBV5-1 and J usage is TRBJ2-1; D tentatively fits TRBD1 or TRBD2 (6 bases each). The germline V and J ends were trimmed by 4 bases and 0 bases, with 11 bases remaining between them. This CDR3 has 15 residues. The germline V gene encodes CDR1 SGHRS and CDR2 YFSETQ. The full variable domain, completed using reference TRBV5-1 and TRBJ2-1, is KAGVTQTPRYLIKTRGQQVTLSCSPISGHRSVSWYQQTPGQGLQFLFEYFSETQRNKGNFPGRFSGRQFSNSRSEMNVSTLELGDSALYLCASSMEGGSYNEQFFGPGTRLTVL.

The rearrangement links TRBV20-1 to TRBJ2-5; D could derive from TRBD1 or TRBD2 (6 bases each). The CDR3 contains 13 residues. Trimming took 7 bases from V and 2 from J, leaving 14 bases between them. The germline CDR1 and CDR2 sequences are DFQATT and SNEGSKA (reference sequence). The CDR3: CSGKGGPQETQYF. The CDR3 DNA sequence: TGCAGTGGGAAGGGGGGCCCTCAAGAGACCCAGTACTTC.

This sequence joins TRBV20-1 and TRBJ2-3, with 7 bases fitting TRBD2. Trimming took 2 bases from V and 7 from J; bases not matched to a gene: 6. The CDR3 has 13 amino acids. Germline CDR1 reads DFQATT; CDR2 reads SNEGSKA (reference sequence). The CDR3 nucleotides read TGCAGTGCTAGAAGCGGGGCTGTATATACGCAGTATTTT. Its translation is CSARSGAVYTQYF.

This clonotype was recorded many times. The rearrangement joins TRBV20-1 to TRBJ2-3, with a weak D call TRBD1 (6 bases). The CDR3 is made up of 13 amino acids. The germline V gene encodes CDR1 DFQATT and CDR2 SNEGSKA (reference sequence). The V gene lost 4 bases and the J gene lost 0 bases, with 8 bases spanning the gap. DNA for the CDR3: TGCAGTGCTAAGAGGGGGAGCACAGATACGCAGTATTTT. As protein: CSAKRGSTDTQYF.

The chain employs TRBV7-9 and TRBJ1-4; tentative D call: TRBD1 (5 bases). CDR3 length equals 18 residues. V was shortened by 5 bases and J by 0 bases, with 19 bases between the two germline ends. CDR1 and CDR2 (germline): SEHNR, FQNEAQ (reference sequence). The CDR3 DNA follows: TGTGCCAGCAGCGCGAACACAGGAAACTATGCAACTAATGAAAAACTGTTTTTT. It codes for CASSANTGNYATNEKLFF.

The table lists this clonotype with many counts. In DNA form, the CDR3 reads TGTGCCAGCTCCCCCCCGATGGCTACGCAGTATTTT. It specifies CASSPPMATQYF. The J gene is TRBJ2-3, the V gene TRBV28, with D unresolved. Trimming removed 8 bases at V and 8 bases at J, with 14 bases between. Looked up from germline, CDR1 is MDHEN and CDR2 is SYDVKM. The CDR3 runs to 12 residues. The whole variable domain, filled in from reference TRBV28 and TRBJ2-3, reads DVKVTQSSRYLVKRTGEKVFLECVQDMDHENMFWYRQDPGLGLRLIYFSYDVKMKEKGDIPEGYSVSREKKERFSLILESASTNQTSMYLCASSPPMATQYFGPGTRLTVL.

This clonotype was picked up many times. This rearrangement joins TRBV19 to TRBJ2-7, with 10 nucleotides matching TRBD2. The CDR3 is 15 residues long. Germline values: CDR1 LNHDA, CDR2 SQIVND (reference sequence). V lost 2 bases, J lost 3 bases, and 4 bases stayed unmatched. The CDR3 region is CASSILAGDSYEQYF. The CDR3, as DNA: TGTGCCAGTAGTATACTAGCGGGAGATAGCTACGAGCAGTACTTC.